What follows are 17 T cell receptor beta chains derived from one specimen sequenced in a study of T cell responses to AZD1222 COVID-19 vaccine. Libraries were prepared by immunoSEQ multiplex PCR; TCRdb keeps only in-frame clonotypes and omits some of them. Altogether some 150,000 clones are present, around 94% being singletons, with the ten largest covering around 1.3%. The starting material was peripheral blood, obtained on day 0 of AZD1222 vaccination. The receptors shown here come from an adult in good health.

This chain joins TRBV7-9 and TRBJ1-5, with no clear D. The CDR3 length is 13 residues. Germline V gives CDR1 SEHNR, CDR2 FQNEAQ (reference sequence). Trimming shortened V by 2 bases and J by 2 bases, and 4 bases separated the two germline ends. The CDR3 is CASSLQGNQPQHF. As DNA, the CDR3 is TGTGCCAGCAGCTTACAAGGCAATCAGCCCCAGCATTTT.

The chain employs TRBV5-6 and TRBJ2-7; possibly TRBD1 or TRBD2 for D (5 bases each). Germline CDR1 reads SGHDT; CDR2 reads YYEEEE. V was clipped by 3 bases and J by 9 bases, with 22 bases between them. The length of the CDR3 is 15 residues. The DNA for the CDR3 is TGTGCCAGCAGCTCGGGGACCACCTCGTTCATCTCGCAGTACGTC. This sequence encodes CASSSGTTSFISQYV.

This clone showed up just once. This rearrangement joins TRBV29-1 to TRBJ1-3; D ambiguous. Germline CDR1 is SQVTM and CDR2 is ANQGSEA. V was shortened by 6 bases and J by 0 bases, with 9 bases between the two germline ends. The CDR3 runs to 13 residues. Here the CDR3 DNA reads TGCAGCGTCGGATCCCCCTCTGGAAACACCATATATTTT. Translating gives CSVGSPSGNTIYF.

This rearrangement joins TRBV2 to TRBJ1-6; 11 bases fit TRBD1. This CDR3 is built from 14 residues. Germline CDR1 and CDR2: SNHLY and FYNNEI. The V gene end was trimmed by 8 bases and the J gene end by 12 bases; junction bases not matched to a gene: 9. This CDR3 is CASLDRGPREPLHF. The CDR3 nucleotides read TGTGCCAGCCTGGACAGGGGGCCGAGGGAACCCCTCCACTTT.

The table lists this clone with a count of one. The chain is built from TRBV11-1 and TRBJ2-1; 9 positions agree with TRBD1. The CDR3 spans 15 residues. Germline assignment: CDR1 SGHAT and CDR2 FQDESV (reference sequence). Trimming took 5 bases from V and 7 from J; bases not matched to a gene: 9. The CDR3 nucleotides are TGTGCCAGCAGCCAGGACAGGGGAGGGTGGAATGAGCAGTTCTTC. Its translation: CASSQDRGGWNEQFF.

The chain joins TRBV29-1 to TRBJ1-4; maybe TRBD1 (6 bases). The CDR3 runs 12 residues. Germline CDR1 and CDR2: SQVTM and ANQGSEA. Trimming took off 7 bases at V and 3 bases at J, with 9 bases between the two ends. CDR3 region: CSARTANEKLFF. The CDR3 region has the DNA TGCAGCGCCCGGACAGCTAATGAAAAACTGTTTTTT.

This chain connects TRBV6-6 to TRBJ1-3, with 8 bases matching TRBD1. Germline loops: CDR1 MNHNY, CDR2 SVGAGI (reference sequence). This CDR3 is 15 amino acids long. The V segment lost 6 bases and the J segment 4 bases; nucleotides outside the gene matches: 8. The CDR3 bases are TGTGCCAGCAGCCCCAGGGGGCTATCGGGAAACACCATATATTTT. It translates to CASSPRGLSGNTIYF.

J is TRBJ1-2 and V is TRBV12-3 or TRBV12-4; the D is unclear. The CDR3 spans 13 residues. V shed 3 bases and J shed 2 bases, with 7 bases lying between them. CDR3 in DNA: TGTGCCAGCAGTTTCGGGCAGAACTATGGCTACACCTTC. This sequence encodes CASSFGQNYGYTF.

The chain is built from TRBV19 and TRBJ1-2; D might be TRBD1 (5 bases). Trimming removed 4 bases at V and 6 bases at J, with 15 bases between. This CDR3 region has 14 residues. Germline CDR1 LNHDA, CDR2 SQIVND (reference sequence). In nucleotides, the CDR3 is TGTGCCAGTAGTACCCCGGGGGGATTTGATGGCTACACCTTC. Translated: CASSTPGGFDGYTF. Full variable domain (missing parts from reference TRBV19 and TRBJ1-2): DGGITQSPKYLFRKEGQNVTLSCEQNLNHDAMYWYRQDPGQGLRLIYYSQIVNDFQKGDIAEGYSVSREKKESFPLTVTSAQKNPTAFYLCASSTPGGFDGYTFGSGTRLTVV.

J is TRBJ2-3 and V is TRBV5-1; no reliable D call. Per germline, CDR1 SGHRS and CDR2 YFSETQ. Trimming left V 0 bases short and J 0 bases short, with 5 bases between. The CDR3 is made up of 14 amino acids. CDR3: CASSLGHSTDTQYF. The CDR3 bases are TGCGCCAGCAGCTTGGGCCATAGCACAGATACGCAGTATTTT.

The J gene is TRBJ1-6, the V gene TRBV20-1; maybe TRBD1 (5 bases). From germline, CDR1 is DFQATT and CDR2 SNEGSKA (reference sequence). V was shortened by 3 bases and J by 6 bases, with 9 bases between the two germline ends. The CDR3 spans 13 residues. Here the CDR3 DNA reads TGCAGTGCTAGTGGGACGGGTAATTCACCCCTCCACTTT. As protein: CSASGTGNSPLHF.

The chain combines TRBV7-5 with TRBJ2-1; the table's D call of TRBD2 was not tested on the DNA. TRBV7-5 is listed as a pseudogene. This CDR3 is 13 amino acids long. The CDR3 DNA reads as TGTGCCAGAAGAAAGGGGGGGGGAAATGAGCAGTTCTTC. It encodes CARRKGGGNEQFF.

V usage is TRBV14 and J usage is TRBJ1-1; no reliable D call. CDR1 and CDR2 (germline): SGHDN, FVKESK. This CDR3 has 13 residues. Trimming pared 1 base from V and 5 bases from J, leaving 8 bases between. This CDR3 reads CASSQVYGTEAFF. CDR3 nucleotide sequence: TGTGCCAGCAGCCAAGTATATGGGACTGAAGCTTTCTTT.

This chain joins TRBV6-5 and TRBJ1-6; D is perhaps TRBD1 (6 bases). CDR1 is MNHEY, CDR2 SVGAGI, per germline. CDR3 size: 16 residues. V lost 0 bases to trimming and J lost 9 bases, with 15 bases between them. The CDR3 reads CASSYSWGLAVSPLHF. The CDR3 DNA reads TGTGCCAGCAGTTACTCATGGGGGCTAGCGGTTTCACCCCTCCACTTT.

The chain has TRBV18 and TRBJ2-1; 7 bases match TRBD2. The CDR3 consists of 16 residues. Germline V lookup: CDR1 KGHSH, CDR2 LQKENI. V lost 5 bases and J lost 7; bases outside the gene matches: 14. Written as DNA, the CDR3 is TGTGCCAGCTCAGGGCCGCCTAGGACTAGTACTAATGAGCAGTTCTTC. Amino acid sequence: CASSGPPRTSTNEQFF.

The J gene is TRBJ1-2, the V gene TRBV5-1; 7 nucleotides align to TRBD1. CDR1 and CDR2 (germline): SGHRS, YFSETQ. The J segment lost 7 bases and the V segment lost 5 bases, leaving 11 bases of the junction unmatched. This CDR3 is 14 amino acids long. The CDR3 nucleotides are TGCGCCAGCAGTCAAGAGGGGGCGAGAGGTGGCTACACCTTC. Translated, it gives CASSQEGARGGYTF.

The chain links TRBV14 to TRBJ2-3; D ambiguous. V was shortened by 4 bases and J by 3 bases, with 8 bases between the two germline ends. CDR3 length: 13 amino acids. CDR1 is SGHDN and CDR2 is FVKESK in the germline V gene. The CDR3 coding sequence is TGTGCCAGCAGCCCCTATGTTACAGATACGCAGTATTTT. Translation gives CASSPYVTDTQYF.